These 32 T cell receptor beta chains originate from one sample sequenced in a study of OX40 agonist ivuxolimab in advanced cancers. The data were produced by immunoSEQ multiplex PCR, yet TCRdb's version contains in-frame clones alone and is incomplete. In the table there are about 94,000 clones, roughly 87% of which are singletons. The sample here was CD4+ or CD8+ T cells sorted from blood, taken in a trial of the OX40 agonist ivuxolimab. These receptors all come from an adult with an advanced solid tumor such as melanoma, head and neck, liver or kidney cancer.

The V gene is TRBV11-3, the J gene TRBJ2-1; D possibly matches TRBD1 or TRBD2 (5 bases each). This CDR3 contains 15 residues. Germline V lookup: CDR1 SGHNT, CDR2 YENEEA. V dropped 5 bases and J dropped 4 bases, with 15 bases sitting between them. CDR3 sequence: CASSPSGRAYNEQFF. For the CDR3, the DNA is TGTGCCAGCAGCCCCTCAGGGCGGGCGTACAATGAGCAGTTCTTC.

This clone was recorded a few times. V gene TRBV19 combines with J gene TRBJ2-3, with 7 bases fitting TRBD2. Germline V CDR1 and CDR2: LNHDA, SQIVND (reference sequence). J was trimmed by 1 base and V by 5 bases; bases with no gene match: 3. The CDR3 runs to 14 residues. This CDR3 is CASSSRGGTDTQYF. The CDR3 DNA reads TGTGCCAGTAGTTCTCGGGGGGGCACAGATACGCAGTATTTT.

This chain joins TRBV7-8 and TRBJ1-1; TRBD1 is a possible D gene (5 bases). Per the germline V gene, CDR1 is SGHVS and CDR2 is FQNEAQ. The CDR3 is 15 residues long. V gave up 7 bases and J gave up 6 bases, with 21 bases separating them. The CDR3 DNA reads as TGTGCCAGCACCTCAAGAACGGGGGATAGCGCTGAAGCTTTCTTT. This gives the protein CASTSRTGDSAEAFF.

This chain joins TRBV20-1 and TRBJ2-3; TRBD1 aligns across 9 bases. The CDR3 is made up of 9 amino acids. CDR1 is DFQATT, CDR2 SNEGSKA, per germline (reference sequence). This CDR3 is CRPGQGPYF. CDR3 DNA sequence: TGCAGACCGGGACAGGGCCCGTATTTT.

The V and J genes are TRBV30 and TRBJ2-5; 7 nucleotides match TRBD1. V gave up 5 bases and J gave up 2 bases; unmatched junction bases: 5. The CDR3 is made up of 13 amino acids. Germline CDR1 GTSNPN, CDR2 SVGIG (reference sequence). The CDR3, as DNA: TGTGCCTGGGCCCCAGGGGGTCAAGAGACCCAGTACTTC. Translated: CAWAPGGQETQYF.

V and J are TRBV7-2 and TRBJ2-7; 7 bases line up with TRBD2. The V gene end was trimmed by 1 base and the J gene end by 2 bases; junction bases not matched to a gene: 5. The CDR3 runs 15 residues. Germline V CDR1 and CDR2: SGHTA, FQGNSA. The CDR3 DNA sequence: TGTGCCAGCAGCTTAGGTGTCGGGGGGACCTACGAGCAGTACTTC. This codes for CASSLGVGGTYEQYF.

The chain uses TRBV12-2 and TRBJ1-1; TRBD1 was called by the table and not checked on the DNA. TRBV12-2 counts as a pseudogene. The CDR3 sequence is 18 residues long. DNA of the CDR3: TGTGCAAGTCGCTTAGGTAAGTGTTCGGGACAGACGAACACTGAAGCTTTCTTT. Amino acids: CASRLGKCSGQTNTEAFF.

The CDR3 DNA reads TGTGCCAGCCGTCTAGCGGGGGGGAAACAAGAGACCCAGTACTTC. This sequence encodes CASRLAGGKQETQYF. The rearrangement joins TRBV6-5 to TRBJ2-5; 12 nucleotides match TRBD2. CDR1 and CDR2 from the germline V gene are MNHEY and SVGAGI. CDR3 length: 15 amino acids. Trimming took 8 bases from V and 2 from J; bases not matched to a gene: 6.

The chain carries TRBV4-1 and TRBJ2-1; the D is unclear. CDR3 length: 13 residues. CDR1 and CDR2 (germline): MGHRA, YSYEKL. V lost 3 bases to trimming and J lost 4 bases, with 7 bases between them. The CDR3 region has the DNA TGCGCCAGCAGCCAGGCTATGTACAATGAGCAGTTCTTC. Translating it yields CASSQAMYNEQFF.

This clone came up once. The V and J genes are TRBV30 and TRBJ1-3; D is unresolved. The CDR3 length is 13 residues. Germline V CDR1 and CDR2: GTSNPN, SVGIG (reference sequence). V lost 3 bases and J 5 bases, leaving 11 bases between the germline ends. The CDR3 DNA reads as TGTGCCTGGAGCCCCTCAAAAAGAAACACCATATATTTT. It specifies CAWSPSKRNTIYF. The complete variable domain, with remaining parts taken from reference TRBV30 and TRBJ1-3, reads SQTIHQWPATLVQPVGSPLSLECTVEGTSNPNLYWYRQAAGRGLQLLFYSVGIGQISSEVPQNLSASRPQDRQFILSSKKLLLSDSGFYLCAWSPSKRNTIYFGEGSWLTVV.

This chain uses TRBV6-5 with TRBJ1-6, with D unclear. The V gene lost 11 bases and the J gene lost 5 bases, with 19 bases spanning the gap. The CDR3 totals 15 residues. Germline loops: CDR1 MNHEY, CDR2 SVGAGI. The CDR3 DNA reads TGTGCCGTAAAGCTCGTCGAGGGAGATAATTCACCCCTCCACTTT. Residues: CAVKLVEGDNSPLHF.

The V gene is TRBV6-5, the J gene TRBJ1-1; D gene uncertain. CDR1 and CDR2 from the germline V gene are MNHEY and SVGAGI. V was shortened by 1 base and J by 4 bases, with 10 bases between the two germline ends. This CDR3 comprises 14 residues. CDR3: CASSYFAGVTEAFF. The CDR3 region has the DNA TGTGCCAGCAGTTACTTCGCCGGGGTCACTGAAGCTTTCTTT.

The chain joins TRBV5-4 to TRBJ2-7; 8 nucleotides match TRBD2. Germline assignment: CDR1 SGHNT and CDR2 YYREEE (reference sequence). J was trimmed by 3 bases and V by 3 bases; bases with no gene match: 11. The CDR3 contains 16 residues. CDR3: CASSSDYSGARYEQYF. The CDR3 DNA sequence: TGTGCCAGCAGCTCGGATTATAGCGGGGCCCGCTACGAGCAGTACTTC.

This rearrangement joins TRBV4-3 to TRBJ2-2; a weak D match, TRBD1 (6 bases). Germline CDR1 and CDR2: LGHNA and YSLEER. Trimming took 2 bases from V and 6 from J, leaving 16 bases between them. The CDR3 spans 16 residues. The chain's CDR3 is CASSQSLGATAGELFF. CDR3 sequence (DNA): TGCGCCAGCAGCCAATCCCTGGGGGCTACAGCCGGGGAGCTGTTTTTT.

V usage is TRBV19 and J usage is TRBJ2-1; TRBD1 agrees at 9 bases. V was clipped by 7 bases and J by 15 bases; unmatched bases: 16. CDR3 length: 14 amino acids. Germline values: CDR1 LNHDA, CDR2 SQIVND (reference sequence). CDR3 in DNA: TGTGCCAGTACCCTAACCCGAACCGGGACAGGGCTGTTCTTC. Its translation is CASTLTRTGTGLFF.

J is TRBJ1-1 and V is TRBV7-9; 7 bases match TRBD1. Germline CDR1 reads SEHNR; CDR2 reads FQNEAQ (reference sequence). CDR3 length: 18 amino acids. V lost 1 base to trimming and J lost 0 bases; unmatched junction nucleotides: 11. The DNA of the CDR3 is TGTGCCAGCAGCTTAGGGAGCACAGGGGTTAGGTTGAACACTGAAGCTTTCTTT. As protein: CASSLGSTGVRLNTEAFF.

The gene calls are TRBV9 and TRBJ1-1, with TRBD1 identical over 7 bases. V lost 4 bases and J lost 0; bases outside the gene matches: 3. CDR1 is SGDLS, CDR2 YYNGEE, per germline. CDR3 size: 14 residues. The CDR3 loop reads CASSRDSVNTEAFF. The CDR3 region has the DNA TGTGCCAGCAGCCGGGACAGCGTGAACACTGAAGCTTTCTTT.

The chain couples TRBV6-5 to TRBJ2-7, with 7 bases lining up with TRBD1. Trimming took 2 bases from V and 5 from J; bases not matched to a gene: 6. The CDR3 has 14 amino acids. Germline-derived CDR1 and CDR2 are MNHEY and SVGAGI. CDR3 in DNA: TGTGCCAGCAGTTACGACAGGGACGGCAACGAGCAGTACTTC. This codes for CASSYDRDGNEQYF.

The table lists this clone with a few counts. The chain combines TRBV5-4 with TRBJ1-1; unclear D gene. Germline lookup yields CDR1 SGHNT and CDR2 YYREEE (reference sequence). The CDR3 spans 13 residues. The ends were cut back, 0 bases at V and 1 base at J, with 4 bases in the middle. The DNA of the CDR3 is TGTGCCAGCAGCTTGGGGGAGAACACTGAAGCTTTCTTT. This sequence encodes CASSLGENTEAFF.

J is TRBJ1-4 and V is TRBV7-9; D not certain. Germline V CDR1 and CDR2: SEHNR, FQNEAQ (reference sequence). The CDR3 length is 12 residues. V gave up 6 bases and J gave up 5 bases, with 7 bases separating them. This CDR3 reads CASSPGNEKLFF. CDR3 DNA sequence: TGTGCCAGCAGTCCCGGGAATGAAAAACTGTTTTTT. The full variable domain, in which reference TRBV7-9 and TRBJ1-4 provide the parts outside the CDR3, is DTGVSQNPRHKITKRGQNVTFRCDPISEHNRLYWYRQTLGQGPEFLTYFQNEAQLEKSRLLSDRFSAERPKGSFSTLEIQRTEQGDSAMYLCASSPGNEKLFFGSGTQLSVL.

The gene calls are TRBV7-2 and TRBJ2-3; D remains unclear. Germline V gene data show CDR1 as SGHTA and CDR2 as FQGNSA. The CDR3 runs to 14 residues. The V end lost 1 base, the J end lost 5 bases, and 10 bases lay between the germline ends. The CDR3 region has the DNA TGTGCCAGCAGCTTAGATGCTGGGGTAGATACGCAGTATTTT. It specifies CASSLDAGVDTQYF.

This sequence joins TRBV18 and TRBJ2-5; no reliable D call. Germline lookup yields CDR1 KGHSH and CDR2 LQKENI. V was pared by 2 bases and J by 3 bases, with 4 bases between. CDR3 size: 12 residues. Here the CDR3 DNA reads TGTGCCAGCTCACCAACTGAAGAGACCCAGTACTTC. Amino acid sequence: CASSPTEETQYF.

This chain connects TRBV18 to TRBJ1-3; D gene uncertain. The CDR3 runs 16 residues. V lost 2 bases and J 2 bases, leaving 13 bases between the germline ends. Germline V gene sequence: CDR1 KGHSH, CDR2 LQKENI. CDR3 coding DNA: TGTGCCAGCTCACCATCGCCCCCGCAGCCTGGAAACACCATATATTTT. Translation: CASSPSPPQPGNTIYF.

V is TRBV27 and J is TRBJ1-1; D remains unclear. Germline loops: CDR1 MNHEY, CDR2 SMNVEV (reference sequence). The CDR3 covers 13 residues. Trimming removed 6 bases from V and 11 bases from J, with 19 bases in between. The CDR3 DNA sequence: TGTGCCAGCAGATCCGTCTTGGCGAACGAGGCTTTCTTT. Encoded protein: CASRSVLANEAFF.

This chain uses TRBV7-2 with TRBJ2-3, with 11 bases aligning to TRBD2. Germline assignment: CDR1 SGHTA and CDR2 FQGNSA. J was trimmed by 1 base and V by 1 base; bases with no gene match: 4. This CDR3 is 17 amino acids long. Here the CDR3 DNA reads TGTGCCAGCAGCTTAGATCTTAGCGGGGGGGGCACAGATACGCAGTATTTT. Translation gives CASSLDLSGGGTDTQYF.

The genes are TRBV2 and TRBJ1-1; D not certain. V lost 4 bases, J lost 10 bases, and 13 bases lay in between. The CDR3 is 12 residues long. Germline V gene data show CDR1 as SNHLY and CDR2 as FYNNEI. The CDR3 loop reads CASSVETYSAFF. CDR3 coding DNA: TGTGCCAGCAGTGTGGAGACGTACTCAGCTTTCTTT.

This clone was counted once. The V and J genes are TRBV7-9 and TRBJ1-6; 8 bases line up with TRBD1. This CDR3 is built from 17 residues. J was trimmed by 7 bases and V by 3 bases; bases with no gene match: 11. In germline, CDR1 is SEHNR, CDR2 FQNEAQ (reference sequence). The DNA of the CDR3 is TGTGCCAGCAGCTTGGAGAACAGGGGGTCGGGGAATTCACCCCTCCACTTT. It is translated as CASSLENRGSGNSPLHF.

J is TRBJ2-7 and V is TRBV10-2, with D perhaps matching TRBD1 (6 bases). Per the germline V gene, CDR1 is WSHSY and CDR2 is SAAADI. This CDR3 region has 16 residues. The ends were cut back, 3 bases at V and 0 bases at J, with 15 bases in the middle. CDR3 region: CASSDFGQSSSYEQYF. CDR3 nucleotides: TGCGCCAGCAGTGATTTTGGACAGTCGAGCTCCTACGAGCAGTACTTC.

The CDR3 DNA reads TGTGCCATCAGTGAGGCGGGGAGAAGTGATGAAAAACTGTTTTTT. This gives the protein CAISEAGRSDEKLFF. The chain is built from TRBV10-3 and TRBJ1-4; D remains ambiguous. The CDR3 runs 15 residues. V was pared by 2 bases and J by 6 bases, with 13 bases between. The germline gives CDR1 ENHRY, CDR2 SYGVKD.

V is TRBV4-2 and J is TRBJ1-1; 9 nucleotides match TRBD1. CDR3 size: 14 residues. The V segment lost 4 bases and the J segment 4 bases; nucleotides outside the gene matches: 4. CDR1 LGHNA and CDR2 YNFKEQ come from the germline V gene. The CDR3 spells CASSPGTGSTEAFF. CDR3 in DNA: TGTGCCAGCAGCCCCGGGACAGGGAGCACTGAAGCTTTCTTT.

This clone was seen just once. The chain carries TRBV18 and TRBJ1-1; TRBD1 might be the D (6 bases). The CDR3 loop spans 16 amino acids. From germline, CDR1 is KGHSH and CDR2 LQKENI. Trimming stripped 3 bases from V and 6 bases from J, with 20 bases between. CDR3 residues: CASSPWPLGQRSEAFF. The CDR3 nucleotides read TGTGCCAGCTCACCCTGGCCCTTGGGACAAAGGTCTGAAGCTTTCTTT.

This chain joins TRBV6-6 and TRBJ1-6; TRBD1 matches 8 bases. This CDR3 spans 13 amino acids. The trim removed 6 bases at V and 5 bases at J, leaving 0 bases unmatched. Germline lookup yields CDR1 MNHNY and CDR2 SVGAGI (reference sequence). For the CDR3, the DNA is TGTGCCAGCAGGGACAGGGATAATTCACCCCTCCACTTT. It specifies CASRDRDNSPLHF.